This T cell receptor (beta chain) derives from a study of STAT3 mutations in large granular lymphocyte leukemia. Whole-study findings and limits: In T-cell large granular lymphocyte leukemia, about half of patients showed multiple immunodominant subclonotypes. After therapy, about 30% of the 18 patients switched clonotypes, all new clones STAT3 wild type. In several patients, dominant TCR clone burden exceeded STAT3 mutant burden, suggesting STAT3 mutation arose secondarily.

Trimming shortened V by 2 bases and J by 4 bases, and 12 bases separated the two germline ends. The CDR3 runs to 14 residues. Germline lookup yields CDR1 SGHDT and CDR2 YYEEEE. Turning to this clone: Its antigen is unidentified.

Sequencing used immunoSEQ multiplex PCR; TCRdb keeps in-frame clones, though not all of them. The sample holds 35,000 to 40,000 clones, more than 70% seen once. The sequenced material came from PBMCs. The receptor's source is a human donor with T large granular lymphocyte leukemia. Some clones in this sample may be carry-over from other donors' samples. This chain connects TRBV5-6 to TRBJ2-5; TRBD1 might be the D (5 bases). The CDR3 loop is CASSFVGQTETQYF. The CDR3 DNA sequence: TGTGCCAGCAGCTTTGTCGGACAAACAGAGACCCAGTACTTC.